The present T cell receptor (beta chain) was sequenced within a study of T cell responses to AZD1222 COVID-19 vaccine. V lost 6 bases to trimming and J lost 3 bases, with 10 bases between them. The CDR3 extends over 13 amino acids. Using immunoSEQ multiplex PCR, the repertoire was profiled, and TCRdb retains in-frame clones only, with some absent. The table lists fewer than 200,000 clones, roughly nine tenths of them singletons. The rearrangement joins TRBV12-3 or TRBV12-4 to TRBJ2-3; D ambiguous. Source: peripheral blood, taken 28 days after the second AZD1222 dose. The sequence derives from an adult who received the AZD1222 COVID-19 vaccine. CDR3 nucleotide sequence: TGTGCCAGCAGCTTCACGCTTACAGATACGCAGTATTTT. Amino acids: CASSFTLTDTQYF.